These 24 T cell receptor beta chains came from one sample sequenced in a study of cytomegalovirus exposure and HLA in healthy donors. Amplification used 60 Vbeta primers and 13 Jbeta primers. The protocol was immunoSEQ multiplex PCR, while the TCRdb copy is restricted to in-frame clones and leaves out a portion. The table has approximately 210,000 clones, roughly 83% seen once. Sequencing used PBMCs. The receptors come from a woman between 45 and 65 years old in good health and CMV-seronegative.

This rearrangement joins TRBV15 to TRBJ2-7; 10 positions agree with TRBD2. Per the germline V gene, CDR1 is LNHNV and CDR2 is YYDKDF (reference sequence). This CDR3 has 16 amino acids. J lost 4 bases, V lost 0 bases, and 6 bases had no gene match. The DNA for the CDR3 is TGTGCCACCAGCAGAGATAGGCTAGCGGGAGCTTACGAGCAGTACTTC. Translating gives CATSRDRLAGAYEQYF.

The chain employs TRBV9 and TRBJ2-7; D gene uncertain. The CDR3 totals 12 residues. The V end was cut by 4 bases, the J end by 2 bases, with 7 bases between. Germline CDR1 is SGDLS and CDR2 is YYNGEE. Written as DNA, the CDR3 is TGTGCCAGCAGCCTTACTCCCTACGAGCAGTACTTC. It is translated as CASSLTPYEQYF.

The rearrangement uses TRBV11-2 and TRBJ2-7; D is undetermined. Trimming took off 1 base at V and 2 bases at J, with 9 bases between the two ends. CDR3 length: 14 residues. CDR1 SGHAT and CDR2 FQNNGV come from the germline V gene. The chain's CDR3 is CASSLGGRPYEQYF. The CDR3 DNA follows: TGTGCCAGCAGCTTAGGTGGCAGGCCCTACGAGCAGTACTTC.

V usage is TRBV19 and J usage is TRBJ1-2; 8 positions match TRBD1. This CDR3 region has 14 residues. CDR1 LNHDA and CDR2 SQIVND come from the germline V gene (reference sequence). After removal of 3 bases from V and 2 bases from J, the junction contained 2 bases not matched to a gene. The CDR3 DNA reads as TGTGCCAGTAGTATTGCAGGGGGCAACTATGGCTACACCTTC. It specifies CASSIAGGNYGYTF.

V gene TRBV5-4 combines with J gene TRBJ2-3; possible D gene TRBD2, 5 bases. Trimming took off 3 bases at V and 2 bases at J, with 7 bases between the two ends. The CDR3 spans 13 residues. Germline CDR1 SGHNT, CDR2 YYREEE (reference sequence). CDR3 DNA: TGTGCCAGCAGCTGGAGGTCCACAGATACGCAGTATTTT. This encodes CASSWRSTDTQYF.

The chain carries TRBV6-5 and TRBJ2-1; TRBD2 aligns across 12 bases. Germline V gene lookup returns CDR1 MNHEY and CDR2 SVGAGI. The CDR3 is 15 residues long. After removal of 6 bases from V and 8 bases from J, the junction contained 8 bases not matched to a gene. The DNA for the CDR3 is TGTGCCAGCAGCCAAACTAGCGGGAGGTACCATGAGCAGTTCTTC. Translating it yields CASSQTSGRYHEQFF.

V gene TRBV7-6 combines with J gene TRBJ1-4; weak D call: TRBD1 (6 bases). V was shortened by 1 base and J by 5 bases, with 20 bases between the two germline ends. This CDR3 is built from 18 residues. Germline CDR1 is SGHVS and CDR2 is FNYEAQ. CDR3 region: CASSLGVGGARANEKLFF. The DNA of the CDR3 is TGTGCCAGCAGCTTAGGAGTAGGGGGGGCACGGGCGAATGAAAAACTGTTTTTT. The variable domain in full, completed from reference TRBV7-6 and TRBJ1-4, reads GAGVSQSPRYKVTKRGQDVALRCDPISGHVSLYWYRQALGQGPEFLTYFNYEAQQDKSGLPNDRFSAERPEGSISTLTIQRTEQRDSAMYRCASSLGVGGARANEKLFFGSGTQLSVL.

CDR3 protein: CASSRQGEETQYF. CDR3 in DNA: TGCGCCAGCAGCCGGCAGGGTGAAGAGACCCAGTACTTC. The chain has TRBV5-1 and TRBJ2-5, with D tentatively TRBD1 (5 bases). Trimming cost V 4 bases and J 3 bases, with 10 bases left between them. Per germline, CDR1 SGHRS and CDR2 YFSETQ. This CDR3 is built from 13 residues.

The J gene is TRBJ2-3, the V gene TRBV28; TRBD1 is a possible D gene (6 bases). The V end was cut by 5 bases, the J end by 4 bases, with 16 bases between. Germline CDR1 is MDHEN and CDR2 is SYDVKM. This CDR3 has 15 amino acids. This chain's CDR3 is CASSPTGKGADTQYF. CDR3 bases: TGTGCCAGCAGTCCTACAGGGAAGGGAGCAGATACGCAGTATTTT. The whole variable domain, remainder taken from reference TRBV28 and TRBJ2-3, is DVKVTQSSRYLVKRTGEKVFLECVQDMDHENMFWYRQDPGLGLRLIYFSYDVKMKEKGDIPEGYSVSREKKERFSLILESASTNQTSMYLCASSPTGKGADTQYFGPGTRLTVL.

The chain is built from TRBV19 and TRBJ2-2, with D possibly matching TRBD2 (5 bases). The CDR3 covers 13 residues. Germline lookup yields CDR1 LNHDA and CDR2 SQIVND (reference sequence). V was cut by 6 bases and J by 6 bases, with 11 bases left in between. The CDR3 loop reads CASRAPGSGELFF. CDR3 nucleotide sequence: TGTGCCAGTAGGGCTCCGGGGTCCGGGGAGCTGTTTTTT. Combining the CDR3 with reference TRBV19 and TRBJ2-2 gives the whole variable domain DGGITQSPKYLFRKEGQNVTLSCEQNLNHDAMYWYRQDPGQGLRLIYYSQIVNDFQKGDIAEGYSVSREKKESFPLTVTSAQKNPTAFYLCASRAPGSGELFFGEGSRLTVL.

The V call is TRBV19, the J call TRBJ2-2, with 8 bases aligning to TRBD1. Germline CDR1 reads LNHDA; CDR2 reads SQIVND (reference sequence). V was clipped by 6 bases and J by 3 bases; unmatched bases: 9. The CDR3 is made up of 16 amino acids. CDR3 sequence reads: CASSPPGTGDTGELFF. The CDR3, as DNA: TGTGCCAGTAGCCCTCCCGGGACAGGCGACACCGGGGAGCTGTTTTTT. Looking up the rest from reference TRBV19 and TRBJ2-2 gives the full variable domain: DGGITQSPKYLFRKEGQNVTLSCEQNLNHDAMYWYRQDPGQGLRLIYYSQIVNDFQKGDIAEGYSVSREKKESFPLTVTSAQKNPTAFYLCASSPPGTGDTGELFFGEGSRLTVL.

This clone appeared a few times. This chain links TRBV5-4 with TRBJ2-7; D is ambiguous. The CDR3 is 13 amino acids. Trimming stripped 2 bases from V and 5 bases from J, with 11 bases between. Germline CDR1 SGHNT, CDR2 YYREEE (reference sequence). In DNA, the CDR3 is TGTGCCAGCAGCTTAACCCTGGGCGACGAGCAGTACTTC. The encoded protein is CASSLTLGDEQYF.

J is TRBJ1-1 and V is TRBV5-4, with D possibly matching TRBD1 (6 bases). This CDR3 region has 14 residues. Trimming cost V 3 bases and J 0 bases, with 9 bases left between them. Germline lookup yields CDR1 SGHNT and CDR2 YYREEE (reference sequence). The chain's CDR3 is CASSSDSLNTEAFF. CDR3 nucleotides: TGTGCCAGCAGCTCGGACAGTTTGAACACTGAAGCTTTCTTT.

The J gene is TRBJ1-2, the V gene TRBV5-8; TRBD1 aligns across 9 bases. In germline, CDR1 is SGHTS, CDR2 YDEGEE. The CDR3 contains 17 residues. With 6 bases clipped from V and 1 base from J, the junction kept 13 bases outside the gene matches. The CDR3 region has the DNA TGTGCCAGCAAAAGACCGGGACAGGGCTTAATTAACTATGGCTACACCTTC. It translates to CASKRPGQGLINYGYTF.

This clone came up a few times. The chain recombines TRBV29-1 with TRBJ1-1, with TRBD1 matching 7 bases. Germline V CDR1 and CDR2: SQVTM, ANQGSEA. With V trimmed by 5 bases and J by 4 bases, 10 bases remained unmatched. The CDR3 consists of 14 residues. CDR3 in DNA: TGCAGCGTTTCGGCAGGGGGATCTGGCACTGAAGCTTTCTTT. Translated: CSVSAGGSGTEAFF.

In DNA, the CDR3 is TGCGCCAGCAGCCTTTCGCGAGGCGGGGGCACTGAAGCTTTCTTT. Translated: CASSLSRGGGTEAFF. V gene TRBV4-1 combines with J gene TRBJ1-1, with D perhaps TRBD1 (5 bases). Germline V gene sequence: CDR1 MGHRA, CDR2 YSYEKL. Trimming cost V 4 bases and J 4 bases, with 16 bases left between them. CDR3 length: 15 residues.

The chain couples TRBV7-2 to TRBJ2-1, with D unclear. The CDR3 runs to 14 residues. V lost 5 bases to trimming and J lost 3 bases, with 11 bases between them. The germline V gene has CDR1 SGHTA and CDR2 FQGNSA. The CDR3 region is CASSQSFYYNEQFF. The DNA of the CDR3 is TGTGCCAGCAGCCAATCATTCTACTACAATGAGCAGTTCTTC.

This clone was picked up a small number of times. The CDR3: CASSQGTSGYGDTQYF. The CDR3 DNA is TGCGCCAGCAGCCAAGGGACTAGCGGGTACGGAGATACGCAGTATTTT. The chain has TRBV4-3 and TRBJ2-3; 11 bases match TRBD2. Germline V gives CDR1 LGHNA, CDR2 YSLEER. Unmatched junction bases numbered 5, after V lost 1 base and J lost 5 bases. The CDR3 runs to 16 residues.

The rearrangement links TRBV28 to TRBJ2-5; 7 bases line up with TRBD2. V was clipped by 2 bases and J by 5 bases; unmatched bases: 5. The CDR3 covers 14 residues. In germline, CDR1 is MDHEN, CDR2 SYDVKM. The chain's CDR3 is CASSLGGSWETQYF. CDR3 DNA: TGTGCCAGCAGTTTAGGCGGGAGCTGGGAGACCCAGTACTTC.

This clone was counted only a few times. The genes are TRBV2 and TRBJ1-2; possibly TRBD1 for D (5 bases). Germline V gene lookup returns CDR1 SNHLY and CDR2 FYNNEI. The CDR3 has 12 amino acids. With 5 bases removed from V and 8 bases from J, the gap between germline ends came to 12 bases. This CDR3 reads CASSNQGGGYTF. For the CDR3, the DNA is TGTGCCAGCAGTAACCAGGGCGGCGGCTACACCTTC.

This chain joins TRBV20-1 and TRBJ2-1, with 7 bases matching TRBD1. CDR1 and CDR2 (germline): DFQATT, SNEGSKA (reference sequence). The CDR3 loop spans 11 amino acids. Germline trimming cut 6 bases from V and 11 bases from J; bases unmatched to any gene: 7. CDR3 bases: TGCAGTGCCGAAGACAGGGTTAAGCAGTTCTTC. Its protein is CSAEDRVKQFF.

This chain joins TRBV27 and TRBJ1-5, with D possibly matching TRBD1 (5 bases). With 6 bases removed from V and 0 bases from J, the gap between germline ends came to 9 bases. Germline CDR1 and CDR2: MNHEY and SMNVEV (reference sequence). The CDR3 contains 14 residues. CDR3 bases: TGTGCCAGCAGGGGACTCCATAGCAATCAGCCCCAGCATTTT. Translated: CASRGLHSNQPQHF.

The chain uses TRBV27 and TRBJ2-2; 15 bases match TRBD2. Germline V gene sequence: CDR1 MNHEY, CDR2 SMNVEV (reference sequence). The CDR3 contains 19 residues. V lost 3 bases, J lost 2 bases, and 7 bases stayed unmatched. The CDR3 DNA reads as TGTGCCAGCAGTTTCCAAGGACTAGCGGGGGGGTATAACACCGGGGAGCTGTTTTTT. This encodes CASSFQGLAGGYNTGELFF.

CDR3 protein: CSVERGQMNTEAFF. CDR3 DNA sequence: TGCAGCGTTGAAAGGGGACAGATGAACACTGAAGCTTTCTTT. The rearrangement joins TRBV29-1 to TRBJ1-1; 7 bases fit TRBD1. This CDR3 has 14 residues. In germline, CDR1 is SQVTM, CDR2 ANQGSEA. The V segment lost 2 bases and the J segment 0 bases; nucleotides outside the gene matches: 3.